This TCR beta chain came from a study of PD-L1 blockade in urothelial cancer. This sample's time point: pretreatment peripheral blood. All patients handed over anywhere from 1 to 8 samples, pretreatment and on-treatment. The method was immunoSEQ multiplex PCR; TCRdb's version includes in-frame clones alone and lacks a portion of them. This sample has roughly 54,000 clones; 70% to 90% occur once, and the top ten carry 14% to 15%. The CDR3 has 16 amino acids. V was clipped by 4 bases and J by 3 bases, with 17 bases between them. Germline values: CDR1 SGDLS, CDR2 YYNGEE. The gene calls are TRBV9 and TRBJ2-1, with a possible D match to TRBD1 (7 bases). This receptor was obtained from a woman aged 55-69 years with urothelial cancer. Source: PBMCs, taken around atezolizumab (anti-PD-L1) treatment. The CDR3 nucleotides read TGTGCCAGCAGCCCAAGCGGAGGGGGCATCTACAATGAGCAGTTCTTC. It yields the protein CASSPSGGGIYNEQFF.